The 7 T cell receptor beta chains listed next were all sequenced from one sample in a study of blood T cell repertoires in COVID-19. This table comes from immunoSEQ multiplex PCR, and its TCRdb copy is limited to in-frame clones, with some not included. The data hold about 380,000 clones, with more than 75% observed a single time. Sequenced input: PBMCs or T cells enriched from blood (not recorded which). These receptors all stem from a woman younger than 35 who had recovered from COVID-19.

This chain connects TRBV4-1 to TRBJ1-1; possible D gene TRBD1, 5 bases. Trimming removed 1 base from V and 0 bases from J, with 15 bases in between. The CDR3 totals 17 residues. From germline, CDR1 is MGHRA and CDR2 YSYEKL. CDR3 amino acids: CASSQGISNRLNTEAFF. As DNA, the CDR3 is TGCGCCAGCAGCCAAGGGATCTCTAACAGGTTGAACACTGAAGCTTTCTTT.

This clone was seen once. J is TRBJ2-7 and V is TRBV5-1, with 8 bases that match TRBD2. CDR1 is SGHRS, CDR2 YFSETQ, per germline. The junction had 11 bases not matched to a gene; V was cut back by 7 bases and J by 2 bases. The CDR3 totals 15 residues. The CDR3 loop is CASREGSRAAYEQYF. The CDR3 nucleotides read TGCGCCAGCCGGGAGGGGAGCAGGGCCGCCTACGAGCAGTACTTC.

The V gene is TRBV15, the J gene TRBJ1-5; 10 bases align to TRBD1. The V gene end was trimmed by 5 bases and the J gene end by 5 bases; junction bases not matched to a gene: 6. CDR3 size: 15 residues. Looked up from germline, CDR1 is LNHNV and CDR2 is YYDKDF (reference sequence). The CDR3 loop reads CATSLLGTGDQPQHF. The CDR3 region has the DNA TGTGCCACCAGCCTTCTTGGGACAGGGGATCAGCCCCAGCATTTT.

V usage is TRBV7-2 and J usage is TRBJ1-1; a possible D gene is TRBD1 (5 bases). This CDR3 comprises 15 residues. From germline, CDR1 is SGHTA and CDR2 FQGNSA. V dropped 2 bases and J dropped 5 bases, with 15 bases sitting between them. CDR3 in DNA: TGTGCCAGCAGCTTAAACGGCCAGGGAGGAACTGAAGCTTTCTTT. This translates into CASSLNGQGGTEAFF.

The chain employs TRBV19 and TRBJ2-1, with 12 bases aligning to TRBD2. The CDR3 sequence is 18 residues long. The J segment lost 4 bases and the V segment lost 5 bases, leaving 12 bases of the junction unmatched. Germline V gives CDR1 LNHDA, CDR2 SQIVND (reference sequence). CDR3 loop: CASSWSGASGGAYNEQFF. DNA of the CDR3: TGTGCCAGTAGTTGGTCTGGGGCTAGCGGGGGGGCTTACAATGAGCAGTTCTTC.

This clone occurred once. The V call is TRBV15, the J call TRBJ2-7, with D perhaps matching TRBD2 (6 bases). Deletions cut 5 bases from V and 2 bases from J, with 10 bases between. This CDR3 comprises 13 residues. Germline V gene lookup returns CDR1 LNHNV and CDR2 YYDKDF (reference sequence). In nucleotides, the CDR3 is TGTGCCACCAGCCCTTCGGGGGCCTACGAGCAGTACTTC. It yields the protein CATSPSGAYEQYF. The full variable domain, rest sourced from reference TRBV15 and TRBJ2-7, is DAMVIQNPRYQVTQFGKPVTLSCSQTLNHNVMYWYQQKSSQAPKLLFHYYDKDFNNEADTPDNFQSRRPNTSFCFLDIRSPGLGDTAMYLCATSPSGAYEQYFGPGTRLTVT.

This chain uses TRBV3-1 (or the pseudogene TRBV3-2) with TRBJ1-1; a possible D gene is TRBD1 (6 bases). This CDR3 region has 13 residues. Trimming removed 2 bases from V and 8 bases from J, with 12 bases in between. Per germline, CDR1 LGHDT and CDR2 YNNKEL (reference sequence). The CDR3 nucleotides read TGTGCCAGCAGCCAAAGACAGGTGGAAGAAGCTTTCTTT. Amino acids: CASSQRQVEEAFF.